This T cell receptor (beta chain) is from a study of CD8+ T cells in alopecia areata. Study in general: Tofacitinib ran 6 to 18 months, followed by 6 months off drug. Study outcomes and limitations: Possibly because of HLA-related factors, TCR sharing was less clear across patients than in mice.

The V end lost 4 bases, the J end lost 5 bases, and 8 bases lay between the germline ends. The germline CDR1 and CDR2 sequences are MDHEN and SYDVKM. This CDR3 is built from 12 residues. The authors extracted RNA and reverse transcribed it into cDNA as the sequencing template. TCRdb's copy holds only in-frame clones and misses some; the assay was immunoSEQ multiplex PCR. In the table there are over 10,000 clones, over 55% of which are singletons. A note on this clone: The antigen remains undetermined.

As part of sample collection, lesional scalp punch biopsies and peripheral blood were taken from alopecia areata patients. This sequence joins TRBV28 and TRBJ1-2; unclear D gene. Sequencing was performed on skin. This sequence was found in a human donor with alopecia areata. DNA of the CDR3: TGTGCCAGCAGTTCCCTCCTGTATGGCTACACCTTC. It specifies CASSSLLYGYTF.